This T cell receptor (beta chain) was identified during a study of T cells in Graves' hyperthyroidism and ophthalmopathy. The investigators amplified TCR beta CDR3 regions from RNA transcripts. Initially, a first-round RT-PCR of the TCR CDR3 employed the HTBI primer set. TCRdb used MiXCR to reprocess the multiplex PCR reads, holding one entry per CDR3 protein. The sample includes fewer than 750,000 distinct CDR3 sequences, approximately 14% of them seen just once. CDR3 length equals 15 residues. From germline, CDR1 is SGHRS and CDR2 YFSETQ. Trimming removed 0 bases from V and 3 bases from J, with 12 bases in between.

The chain employs TRBV5-1 and TRBJ2-5; D uncertain. The sample was blood. The sequence derives from a woman aged 45-65 years with Graves' ophthalmopathy. CDR3 DNA sequence: TGCGCCAGCAGCTTGGTGGGCGCCCCCAAAGAGACCCAGTACTTC. This translates into CASSLVGAPKETQYF.